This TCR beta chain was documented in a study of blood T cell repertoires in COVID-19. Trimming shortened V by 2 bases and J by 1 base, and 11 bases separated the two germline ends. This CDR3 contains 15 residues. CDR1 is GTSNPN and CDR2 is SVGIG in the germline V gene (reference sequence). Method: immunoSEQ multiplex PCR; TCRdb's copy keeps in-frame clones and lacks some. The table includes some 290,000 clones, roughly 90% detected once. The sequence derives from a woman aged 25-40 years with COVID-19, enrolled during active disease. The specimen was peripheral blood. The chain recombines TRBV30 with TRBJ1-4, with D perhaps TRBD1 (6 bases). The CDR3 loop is CAWSLGAGTNEKLFF. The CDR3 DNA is TGTGCCTGGAGTTTGGGGGCGGGAACTAATGAAAAACTGTTTTTT.